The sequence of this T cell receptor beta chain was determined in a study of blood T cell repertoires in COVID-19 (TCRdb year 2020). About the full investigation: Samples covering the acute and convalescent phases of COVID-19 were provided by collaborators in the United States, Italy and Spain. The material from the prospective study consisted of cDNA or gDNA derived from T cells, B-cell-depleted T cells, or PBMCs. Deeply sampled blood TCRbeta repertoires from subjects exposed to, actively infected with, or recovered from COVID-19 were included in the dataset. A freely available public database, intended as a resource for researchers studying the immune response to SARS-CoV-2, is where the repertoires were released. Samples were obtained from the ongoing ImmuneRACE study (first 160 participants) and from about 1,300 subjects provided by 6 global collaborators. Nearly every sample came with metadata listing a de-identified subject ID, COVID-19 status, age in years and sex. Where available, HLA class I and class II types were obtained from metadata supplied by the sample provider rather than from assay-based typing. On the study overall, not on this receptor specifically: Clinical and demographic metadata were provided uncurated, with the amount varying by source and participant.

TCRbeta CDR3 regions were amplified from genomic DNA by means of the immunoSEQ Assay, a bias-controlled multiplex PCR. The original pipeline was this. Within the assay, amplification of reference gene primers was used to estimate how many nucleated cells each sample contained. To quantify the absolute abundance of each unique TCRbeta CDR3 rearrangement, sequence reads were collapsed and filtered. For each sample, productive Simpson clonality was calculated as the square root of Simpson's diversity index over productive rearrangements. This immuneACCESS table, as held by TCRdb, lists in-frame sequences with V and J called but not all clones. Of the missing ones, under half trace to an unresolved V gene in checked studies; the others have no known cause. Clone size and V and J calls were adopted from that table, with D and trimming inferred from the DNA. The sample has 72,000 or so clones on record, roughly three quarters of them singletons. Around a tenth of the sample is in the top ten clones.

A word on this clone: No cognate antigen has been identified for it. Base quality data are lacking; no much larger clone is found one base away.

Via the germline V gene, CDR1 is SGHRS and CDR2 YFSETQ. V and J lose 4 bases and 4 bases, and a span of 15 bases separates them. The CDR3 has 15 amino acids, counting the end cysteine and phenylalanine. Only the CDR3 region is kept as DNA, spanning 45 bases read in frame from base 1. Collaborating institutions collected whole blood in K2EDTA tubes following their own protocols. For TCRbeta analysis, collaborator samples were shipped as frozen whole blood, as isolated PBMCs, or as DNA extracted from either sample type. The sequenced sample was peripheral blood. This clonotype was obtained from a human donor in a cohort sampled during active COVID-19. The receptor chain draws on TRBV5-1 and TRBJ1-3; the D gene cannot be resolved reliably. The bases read TGCGCCAGCAGCCCCTCCGGGAGAAACGGAAACACCATATATTTT. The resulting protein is CASSPSGRNGNTIYF.